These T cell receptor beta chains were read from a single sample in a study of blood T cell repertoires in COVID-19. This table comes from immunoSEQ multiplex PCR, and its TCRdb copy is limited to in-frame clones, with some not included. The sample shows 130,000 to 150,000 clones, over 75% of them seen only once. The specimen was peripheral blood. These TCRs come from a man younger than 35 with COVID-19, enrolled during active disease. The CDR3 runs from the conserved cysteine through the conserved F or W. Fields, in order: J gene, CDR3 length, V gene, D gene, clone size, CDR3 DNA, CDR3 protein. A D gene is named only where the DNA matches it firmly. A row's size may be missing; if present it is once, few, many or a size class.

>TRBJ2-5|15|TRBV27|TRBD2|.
TGTGCCAGCAGTTCCTCATGGACTAGCGAAGGGACCCAGTACTTC
CASSSSWTSEGTQYF
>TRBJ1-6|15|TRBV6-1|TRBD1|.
TGTGCCAGCAGTGAAAGGGGGCAGAATAATTCACCCCTCCACTTT
CASSERGQNNSPLHF
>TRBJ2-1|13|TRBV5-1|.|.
TGCGCCAGCAGCTGGGACTTCTACAATGAGCAGTTCTTC
CASSWDFYNEQFF
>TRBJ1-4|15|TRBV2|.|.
TGTGCCAGCAGTGAAGGAGCGACAACTAATGAAAAACTGTTTTTT
CASSEGATTNEKLFF
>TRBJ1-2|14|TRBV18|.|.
TGTGCCAGCTCCCCTACAGTGGATAACTATGGCTACACCTTC
CASSPTVDNYGYTF
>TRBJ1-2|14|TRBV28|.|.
TGTGCCAGCAGTTTAGTCCGGAGACCTTATGGCTACACCTTC
CASSLVRRPYGYTF
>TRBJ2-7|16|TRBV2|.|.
TGTGCCACTATCCCCCCTAATGGGGGCAATTACAACGAGCAGTACTTC
CATIPPNGGNYNEQYF
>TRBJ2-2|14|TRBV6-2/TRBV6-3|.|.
TGTGCCAGCAGCCCCCGAGGTGAGACCGGGGAGCTGTTTTTT
CASSPRGETGELFF
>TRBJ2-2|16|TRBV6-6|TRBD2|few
TGTGCCAGCAGTTACGGGGCTAGCGGGAGGACCGGGGAGCTGTTTTTT
CASSYGASGRTGELFF
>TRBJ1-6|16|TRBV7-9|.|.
TGTGCCAGCAGCCGGGGGGGGGCTGCCGCTCCGGGAGGCCTCCACTTT
CASSRGGAAAPGGLHF
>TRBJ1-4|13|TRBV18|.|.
TGTGCCAGCTCACAAGGGGACGGGGGGAAACTGCTTTTT
CASSQGDGGKLLF
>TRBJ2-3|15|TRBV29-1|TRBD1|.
TGCAGCGTTGTGGACAGGGCGAGATTCACAGATACGCAGTATTTT
CSVVDRARFTDTQYF
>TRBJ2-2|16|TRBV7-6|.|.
TGTGCCAGCAGCTTATTCCTCTCGGGGAACACCGGGGAGCTGTTTTTT
CASSLFLSGNTGELFF
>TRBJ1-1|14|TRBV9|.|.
TGTGCCAGCACCCCCGGCGGAGTGAACACTGAAGCTTTCTTT
CASTPGGVNTEAFF
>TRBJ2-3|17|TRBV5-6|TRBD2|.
TGTGCCAGCAAAGGGCGGGAGGCAGAAGGATTCACAGATACGCAGTATTTT
CASKGREAEGFTDTQYF
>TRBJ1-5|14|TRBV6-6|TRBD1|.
TGTGCCAGCAGTCCTACAGGGGCAGGTCAGCCCCAGCATTTT
CASSPTGAGQPQHF
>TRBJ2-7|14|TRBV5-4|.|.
TGTGCCAGCAGCTTTAACGGTGGGAGTAGAGAGCAGTACTTC
CASSFNGGSREQYF
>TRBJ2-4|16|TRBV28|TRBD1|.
TGTGCCAGCAGTTCCCGGACAGGGTTCACCAAAAACATTCAGTACTTC
CASSSRTGFTKNIQYF
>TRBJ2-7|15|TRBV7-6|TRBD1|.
TGTGCCAGCAGCTTATACACAGGGGCTACCTACGAGCAGTACTTC
CASSLYTGATYEQYF
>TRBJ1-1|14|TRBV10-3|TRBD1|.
TGTGCCATCGGGTTGACAGGGACGAACACTGAAGCTTTCTTT
CAIGLTGTNTEAFF
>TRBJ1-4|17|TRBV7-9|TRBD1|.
TGTGCCAGCAGCTCCCCCGGACAGGAGAGGGCTAATGAAAAACTGCTTTTT
CASSSPGQERANEKLLF
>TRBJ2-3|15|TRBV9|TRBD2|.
TGTGCCAGCAGCGTAGACGGGAGGGCGGTGGATACGCAGTATTTT
CASSVDGRAVDTQYF
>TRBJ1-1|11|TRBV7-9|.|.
TGTGCCAGCAGCCAAAACACTGAAGCTTTCTTT
CASSQNTEAFF
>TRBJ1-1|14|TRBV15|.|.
TGTGCCACCAGCGGGGGGGGTGGGGGCACTGAAGCTTTCTTT
CATSGGGGGTEAFF
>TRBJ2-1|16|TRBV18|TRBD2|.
TGTGCCAGCTCACCCCAAGGACTAGCGGGGGGTAATGAGCAGTTCTTC
CASSPQGLAGGNEQFF
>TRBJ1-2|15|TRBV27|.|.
TGTGCCAGCAGTTTTTTGTGGAGGGCGGAAAGGGGCTACACCTTC
CASSFLWRAERGYTF
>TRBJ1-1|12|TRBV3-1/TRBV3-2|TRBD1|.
TGTGCCAGCAGCTTCCGGGACAGGGTCTACTTCTTT
CASSFRDRVYFF